The sequence of this TCR beta chain was determined in a study of blood T cell repertoires in COVID-19. TCRdb's copy holds only in-frame clones and misses some; the assay was immunoSEQ multiplex PCR. The table shows 60,000 to 75,000 clones, with 65% to 80% occurring only once. V lost 4 bases and J 4 bases, leaving 8 bases between the germline ends. From germline, CDR1 is SGDLS and CDR2 YYNGEE. CDR3 length: 13 residues. The sequenced sample consisted of peripheral blood. This TCR was sampled from a woman in her 50s with acute or convalescent COVID-19. The rearrangement links TRBV9 to TRBJ2-2; D is uncertain. The CDR3 reads CASSLTVTGELFF. The CDR3 DNA sequence: TGTGCCAGCAGCCTAACAGTCACCGGGGAGCTGTTTTTT.